These 22 T cell receptor beta chains were sequenced from one sample in a study of blood T cell repertoires in COVID-19. Clones were sequenced by immunoSEQ multiplex PCR, and TCRdb holds only the in-frame ones, with some missing. Among about 130,000 clones listed, about 86% were seen once. The sample taken for sequencing was peripheral blood. Receptors were obtained from a woman between 45 and 65 years old with acute or convalescent COVID-19.

As regards this clone: One end of the junction does not line up with germline, which may come from a read error. The chain recombines TRBV29-1 with TRBJ1-3; D unclear. Germline CDR1 SQVTM, CDR2 ANQGSEA. This CDR3 region has 8 residues. CDR3 sequence: CSAWREDF. The CDR3 DNA follows: TGCAGCGCCTGGCGGGAGGATTTT.

This clone was seen a single time. This chain connects TRBV2 to TRBJ1-1, with a weak D call TRBD1 (6 bases). The CDR3 sequence is 13 residues long. Germline CDR1 is SNHLY and CDR2 is FYNNEI. The ends were cut back, 11 bases at V and 11 bases at J, with 24 bases in the middle. This CDR3 reads CAVFKGGFPMAFF. CDR3 sequence (DNA): TGTGCCGTTTTTAAAGGGGGATTTCCTATGGCTTTCTTT.

Only a few counts were recorded for this clone. The chain carries TRBV20-1 and TRBJ1-1; D is unresolved. The CDR3 contains 11 residues. CDR1 DFQATT and CDR2 SNEGSKA come from the germline V gene (reference sequence). The V end was cut by 5 bases, the J end by 4 bases, with 8 bases between. The CDR3 reads CSAWGGTEAFF. CDR3 coding DNA: TGCAGTGCTTGGGGAGGCACTGAAGCTTTCTTT.

The chain uses TRBV24-1 and TRBJ2-1, with 7 bases that match TRBD2. The CDR3 sequence is 14 residues long. The ends lost 2 bases at V and 7 bases at J; junction bases unmatched: 4. Germline assignment: CDR1 KGHDR and CDR2 SFDVKD. The CDR3 reads CATSDWTSLNEQFF. CDR3 coding DNA: TGTGCCACCAGTGATTGGACTAGTTTGAATGAGCAGTTCTTC.

The rearrangement joins TRBV6-5 to TRBJ2-7; TRBD1 is a possible D gene (6 bases). The germline V gene has CDR1 MNHEY and CDR2 SVGAGI. Trimming took off 6 bases at V and 2 bases at J, with 17 bases between the two ends. This CDR3 region has 15 residues. CDR3 sequence: CASRENYGTPYEQYF. For the CDR3, the DNA is TGTGCCAGCAGGGAGAACTACGGGACACCCTACGAGCAGTACTTC.

CDR3 sequence reads: CASSPPSATGREQYF. Here the CDR3 DNA reads TGTGCCAGCTCACCCCCTTCTGCGACAGGGCGCGAGCAGTACTTC. The chain recombines TRBV18 with TRBJ2-7; the match to TRBD1 covers 7 bases. The germline CDR1 and CDR2 sequences are KGHSH and LQKENI. V shed 3 bases, J shed 6 bases, and the junction held 11 bases outside the gene matches. This CDR3 contains 15 residues.

The chain links TRBV19 to TRBJ1-2, with 9 bases matching TRBD1. The CDR3 totals 16 residues. The V gene end was trimmed by 7 bases and the J gene end by 6 bases; junction bases not matched to a gene: 15. Germline CDR1 LNHDA, CDR2 SQIVND (reference sequence). The CDR3 protein is CASTRVMRDRVHGYTF. The CDR3 DNA follows: TGTGCCAGTACCCGTGTGATGCGGGACAGGGTGCATGGCTACACCTTC.

The CDR3 spells CASSDPGIASEKLFF. As DNA, the CDR3 is TGTGCCAGTAGTGACCCGGGAATAGCGAGTGAAAAACTGTTTTTT. The V call is TRBV19, the J call TRBJ1-4; D remains unclear. The germline CDR1 and CDR2 sequences are LNHDA and SQIVND (reference sequence). Between the trimmed V and J ends, which lost 5 bases and 7 bases, there was a span of 17 bases. The CDR3 consists of 15 residues.

This clone was detected only a few times. The genes are TRBV5-8 and TRBJ1-5, with a weak D call TRBD1 (6 bases). Trimming removed 5 bases at V and 2 bases at J, with 14 bases between. This CDR3 is 15 amino acids long. Germline V CDR1 and CDR2: SGHTS, YDEGEE. The CDR3 reads CASSRQVFGNQPQHF. The CDR3 DNA is TGTGCCAGCAGTCGACAGGTATTTGGCAATCAGCCCCAGCATTTT.

The chain joins TRBV5-5 to TRBJ1-5, with D maybe TRBD1 (5 bases). From germline, CDR1 is SGHKS and CDR2 YYEKEE (reference sequence). This CDR3 spans 16 amino acids. V lost 4 bases, J lost 4 bases, and 18 bases lay in between. The CDR3 loop reads CASSLVGGRGNQPQHF. The DNA of the CDR3 is TGTGCCAGCAGCCTAGTAGGCGGGAGGGGTAATCAGCCCCAGCATTTT.

The chain is built from TRBV11-2 and TRBJ2-7; a weak D match, TRBD2 (5 bases). V was clipped by 5 bases and J by 0 bases, with 23 bases between them. The CDR3 extends over 18 amino acids. The germline CDR1 and CDR2 sequences are SGHAT and FQNNGV. Here the CDR3 DNA reads TGTGCCAGCAGCCAACTCGGGCAGAGACTATCGAGCTCCTACGAGCAGTACTTC. Protein product: CASSQLGQRLSSSYEQYF.

Comment on this clone: Other DNA sequences within the sample encode an identical CDR3. V usage is TRBV27 and J usage is TRBJ2-7, with D maybe TRBD1 (5 bases). Per germline, CDR1 MNHEY and CDR2 SMNVEV (reference sequence). The CDR3 has 11 residues. Trimming cost V 4 bases and J 7 bases, with 8 bases left between them. CDR3 sequence reads: CASSSPGEQYF. As DNA, the CDR3 is TGTGCCAGCAGTTCCCCAGGGGAGCAGTACTTC.

The sample holds one count of this clone. V is TRBV5-1 and J is TRBJ2-3, with 13 bases that match TRBD2. Germline V CDR1 and CDR2: SGHRS, YFSETQ. The V gene end was trimmed by 2 bases and the J gene end by 4 bases; junction bases not matched to a gene: 4. There are 16 residues in the CDR3. This CDR3 is CASSFTSGGASDTQYF. The CDR3 nucleotides are TGCGCCAGCAGCTTTACTAGCGGGGGGGCCTCAGATACGCAGTATTTT.

The CDR3 DNA follows: TGTGCCAGCAGTTCTGGACAGGCTCAGAACTATGGCTACACCTTC. This encodes CASSSGQAQNYGYTF. The chain carries TRBV27 and TRBJ1-2, with 7 bases lining up with TRBD1. CDR3 length: 15 residues. Germline lookup yields CDR1 MNHEY and CDR2 SMNVEV (reference sequence). V lost 4 bases, J lost 2 bases, and 7 bases stayed unmatched.

V is TRBV3-1 (or the pseudogene TRBV3-2) and J is TRBJ2-2; D not resolved. Trimming cost V 1 base and J 5 bases, with 8 bases left between them. CDR3 length: 14 amino acids. Germline V gene sequence: CDR1 LGHDT, CDR2 YNNKEL (reference sequence). CDR3 DNA: TGTGCCAGCAGCCAAGTGTGGAGAACCGGGGAGCTGTTTTTT. Its translation is CASSQVWRTGELFF.

The chain links TRBV29-1 to TRBJ2-2; D is unresolved. The CDR3 extends over 14 amino acids. Germline-derived CDR1 and CDR2 are SQVTM and ANQGSEA. Trimming pared 6 bases from V and 0 bases from J, leaving 11 bases between. The DNA for the CDR3 is TGCAGCGTCCCAGTACACGCGAACACCGGGGAGCTGTTTTTT. As protein: CSVPVHANTGELFF.

This rearrangement joins TRBV7-6 to TRBJ1-3; D is undetermined. The V end was cut by 5 bases, the J end by 0 bases, with 17 bases between. The V gene's germline CDR1 is SGHVS and CDR2 FNYEAQ. The CDR3 length is 17 residues. The CDR3 bases are TGTGCCAGCAGCCTATACCCGAGGGAGTTCTCTGGAAACACCATATATTTT. It codes for CASSLYPREFSGNTIYF.

The chain carries TRBV20-1 and TRBJ1-3; 9 bases match TRBD1. Per germline, CDR1 DFQATT and CDR2 SNEGSKA (reference sequence). Losses at the gene ends were 3 bases for V and 0 bases for J; bases not matched to a gene: 6. The CDR3 loop spans 16 amino acids. The CDR3 coding sequence is TGCAGTGCTAGTGAACCGGGACAGGGCTCTGGAAACACCATATATTTT. Its protein product is CSASEPGQGSGNTIYF.

The J gene is TRBJ2-7, the V gene TRBV10-2; no firm D call. The CDR3 runs to 12 residues. V was clipped by 5 bases and J by 4 bases, with 9 bases between them. Germline CDR1 is WSHSY and CDR2 is SAAADI. CDR3 DNA sequence: TGCGCCAGCAGTACAGCAATATACGAGCAGTACTTC. Amino acids: CASSTAIYEQYF.

This chain connects TRBV7-9 to TRBJ1-4; a possible D gene is TRBD1 (5 bases). This CDR3 is built from 16 residues. V lost 0 bases to trimming and J lost 7 bases, with 15 bases between them. The germline V gene encodes CDR1 SEHNR and CDR2 FQNEAQ (reference sequence). CDR3 protein: CASSLAPAGRTEKLFF. For the CDR3, the DNA is TGTGCCAGCAGCTTAGCGCCGGCAGGGAGGACTGAAAAACTGTTTTTT.

This clone was counted between two and nine times. DNA for the CDR3: TGTGCCAGCCCTCTTGGGACAGGGGAGACAGATACGCAGTATTTT. Translated, it gives CASPLGTGETDTQYF. This rearrangement joins TRBV25-1 to TRBJ2-3; 10 positions match TRBD1. After removal of 8 bases from V and 3 bases from J, the junction contained 8 bases not matched to a gene. The CDR3 spans 15 residues. Germline V CDR1 and CDR2: MGHDK, SYGVNS.

The CDR3: CASSGLAGETQYF. Here the CDR3 DNA reads TGTGCCAGCAGTGGCCTAGCGGGGGAGACCCAGTACTTC. V and J are TRBV2 and TRBJ2-5, with 9 bases lining up with TRBD2. The CDR3 is 13 amino acids. Trimming removed 4 bases from V and 5 bases from J; junction bases left unmatched: 2. CDR1 is SNHLY and CDR2 is FYNNEI in the germline V gene.